A selection of T cell receptor beta chains follows, all from one sample in a study of T cell responses to AZD1222 COVID-19 vaccine. The data were produced by immunoSEQ multiplex PCR, yet TCRdb's version contains in-frame clones alone and is incomplete. The data hold about 180,000 clones, with 88% observed a single time. The input for sequencing was peripheral blood, taken on day 0 of AZD1222 vaccination. All receptors derive from an adult in good health. Each CDR3 is given with its conserved first and last residue. Expanded clones get a size class; other rows say once, few or many, or leave the size out.

TRBJ1-5 NA TRBV7-8 CASSLAKGSQPQHF
TRBJ1-6 NA TRBV14 CASSRTGPGGALHF
TRBJ1-3 NA TRBV19 CASGVDVSGNTIYF
TRBJ1-2 NA TRBV12-3/TRBV12-4 CASTSGNYGYTF
TRBJ2-7 once TRBV15 CATSRDRGGADEQYF
TRBJ1-4 NA TRBV6-6 CASRRTGAGEKLFF
TRBJ2-7 NA TRBV30 CAWSVIRASLLRVRF
TRBJ1-2 once TRBV7-9 CASSVGQDVDYGYTF
TRBJ1-3 NA TRBV27 CASSLSGNGGNTIYF
TRBJ2-5 NA TRBV4-2 CASSQDLRGQTQYF
TRBJ1-2 NA TRBV19 CASKSPGQGAYGYTF
TRBJ2-1 NA TRBV11-2 CASSLRTGGGRNEQFF
TRBJ1-2 NA TRBV9 CASSVTGKNGGYTF
TRBJ1-1 NA TRBV28 CASSFGQEMNTEAFF
TRBJ1-2 NA TRBV9 CASSASQRAYGYTF
TRBJ2-3 NA TRBV2 CASSAGTGGPDTQYF
TRBJ2-5 NA TRBV6-5 CASSYEYGGPQTQYF
TRBJ1-5 NA TRBV6-5 CASSYGQGLSQPQHF
TRBJ2-7 NA TRBV28 CASRIGTGRYEQYF
TRBJ2-2 NA TRBV9 CASSVGTPGLAGTGELFF
TRBJ1-1 few TRBV11-2 CASTIGLGTEAFF
TRBJ1-4 few TRBV3-1/TRBV3-2 CASSPSYNEKLFF
TRBJ2-5 few TRBV14 CASSQDLLGGQPYQETQYF
TRBJ2-2 once TRBV5-6 CASSLGGVRTGELFF
TRBJ2-5 NA TRBV19 CASTSRAGETQYF
TRBJ2-7 NA TRBV3-1/TRBV3-2 CASSHGTGAFGEQYF
TRBJ2-4 NA TRBV6-5 CASSRLAVAKNIQYF
TRBJ2-7 once TRBV5-4 CASGNMIEQYF
TRBJ2-5 NA TRBV28 CASSSVARVQETQYF
TRBJ2-1 NA TRBV11-2 CASSLVKGWAGNEQFF
TRBJ2-5 NA TRBV2 CASRLQRGLETQYF
TRBJ2-2 NA TRBV7-2 CASSFGFGGPNTGELFF
TRBJ1-2 NA TRBV2 CASRPGHNYGYTF
TRBJ2-7 NA TRBV27 CASSLSGQDPSYEQYF
TRBJ2-2 NA TRBV2 CASRPGQANTGELFF
TRBJ2-1 NA TRBV9 CASSPPMGLAGGQNEQFF
TRBJ2-5 NA TRBV30 CAWSAGQGRETQYF
TRBJ1-2 NA TRBV2 CASSERGQGASGYTF
TRBJ2-3 NA TRBV28 CASLNKGPDTQYF
TRBJ1-5 NA TRBV3-1/TRBV3-2 CASSQDSSGQPQHF
TRBJ2-7 NA TRBV19 CASSIGTAEQYF
TRBJ2-2 NA TRBV5-6 CASRTSGLAFPGELFF
TRBJ2-7 NA TRBV7-3 CASSPGSTPNYEQYF
TRBJ2-7 NA TRBV3-1/TRBV3-2 CASTPDLGYTYEQYF
TRBJ2-6 NA TRBV5-1 CASSPTGGSGANVLTF
TRBJ1-4 NA TRBV9 CASSVGQGSNEKLFF
TRBJ1-1 few TRBV5-1 CASSLQGGNTEAFF
TRBJ2-1 NA TRBV28 CASSLRLEDEQFF
TRBJ1-3 NA TRBV5-1 CASSPTTGSGNTIYF
TRBJ2-3 NA TRBV7-6 CASSAPASGRWNTQYF
TRBJ2-5 NA TRBV7-6 CASSLGSSGYQETQYF
TRBJ2-7 NA TRBV6-2/TRBV6-3 CASSYRVSSYEQYF
TRBJ1-1 NA TRBV4-1 CASSQDPGQGNTEAFF
TRBJ2-3 NA TRBV30 CAWVPGQGRATQYF